In this sample, the clone carrying this T cell receptor beta chain turned up once. Trimming removed 0 bases at V and 7 bases at J, with 10 bases between. The CDR3 has 13 amino acids. Germline V lookup: CDR1 SGHDT, CDR2 YYEEEE. The source of the sample is a study of blood T cell repertoires in COVID-19. Study details: Sources were T cells, B-cell-depleted T cells, or PBMCs; the material itself was cDNA or gDNA.

TCRdb's table, derived via immunoSEQ multiplex PCR, lists solely in-frame clones and lacks some. Of 90,000 to 100,000 clones in the sample, approximately 82% were seen once. The sequence was collected from a man between 60 and 75 years old with acute or convalescent COVID-19. The chain is built from TRBV5-6 and TRBJ2-5; a weak D match, TRBD2 (7 bases). Sequenced material: peripheral blood. CDR3: CASSLDREGTQYF. The CDR3 DNA sequence: TGTGCCAGCAGCTTGGACAGGGAGGGGACCCAGTACTTC.